What follows is one T cell receptor (beta chain) and its context. No antigen is known for it. Qualities for individual bases were not recorded, and no much larger clone is one base off. The junction carries 20 bases between V and J, which are trimmed by 5 bases and 5 bases respectively. The CDR3 has 15 amino acids, counting the end cysteine and valine. The kept DNA is CDR3 alone, 45 bases in frame from the first base. The germline V gene supplies CDR1 SGHRS and CDR2 YFSETQ. RNA was extracted using the RNeasy kit, and roughly 0.5 to 1 microgram was reverse transcribed with random hexamers. The immunoSEQ multiplex PCR assay, which covers 54 Vbeta and 13 Jbeta segments, was used to amplify TCR beta CDR3 regions. PCR amplification bias was corrected by using a synthetic template baseline for primer optimization and computational correction. The study's processing was this. Reads were annotated to V, D and J genes per IMGT and analyzed with immunoSEQ Analyzer, keeping only productive sequences. To calculate clonality, Shannon entropy was normalized by log2 of the number of productive unique sequences and then subtracted from one. For each patient and control, public and private clones were evaluated among the 100 most prevalent clones. Clones were defined as Susac-specific when absent from the healthy and MS cohorts, from 1052 published viral clones and from other ImmuneACCESS disease sequences. The raw public data were reprocessed by TCRdb itself: fastp quality trimming at Q25, MiXCR clonotype calling, in-frame beta chains only. Identical CDR3 proteins give one entry, which carries the most common genes and DNA. The V and J calls were not made by the authors but by TCRdb's processing. This sample is represented by about 250,000 distinct CDR3 sequences; about 94% of them were singletons. The ten largest clones represent 0.07% to 0.09% of the sample.

The entry originates in a study of CD8 T cells in Susac syndrome (dated by TCRdb to 2018 to 2020). The study in broad terms: Repertoire sequencing was used to test whether CD8+ T cell activation and differentiation in Susac syndrome was antigen driven.

The research as a whole found: The study acknowledged that relatively few individuals were included in the TCR sequencing and HLA analysis.

Peripheral blood CD8+ and CD4+ T cells from healthy donors, Susac syndrome patients and multiple sclerosis patients were profiled by high-throughput TCR beta sequencing. Treatment-naive patients with stable or active relapsing-remitting disease fulfilling revised McDonald criteria were used as multiple sclerosis controls. Bulk CD8+ and CD4+ T cells were purified by magnetic negative isolation, whereas CD8+ TEMRA cells were enriched by FACS. Blood was drawn into EDTA tubes, processed within 24 hours, and PBMCs were isolated by density gradient centrifugation. PBMCs destined for TCR sequencing were cryopreserved in liquid nitrogen and later thawed in a 37 °C water bath. A purity of at least 90% was achieved for sorted or isolated CD4+, CD8+ and CD8+ TEMRA cells.

Recombination linked TRBV5-1 to TRBJ2-7; possibly the D gene is TRBD1, per 6 matching bases. Sequences were obtained from CD4+ T cells from PBMCs. The clonotype was recovered from a human donor with multiple sclerosis. At the DNA level, the sequence is TGCGCCAGCAGAAGTGGACAGACTGGGATCAACGAGCAGTACGTC. Its protein reads: CASRSGQTGINEQYV.